Listed below are T cell receptor beta chains from one sample, sequenced in a study of shared clonotypes between healthy human individuals. Only in-frame clones appear in the TCRdb table, and some are missing; sequencing was by immunoSEQ multiplex PCR. The sample has hundreds of thousands of clones, under 80% seen once. Sequenced input: memory CD4+ T cells sorted from blood. The source of these receptors is a man aged 25 to 45 in good health. Both conserved end residues are part of each CDR3. The D gene is left open where the match is weak. Clone size is stated in some rows and not others, as once, few, many or a class when expanded.

TRBJ2-1 | - | TRBD2 | TRBV28 | 13 | CALGVAGVNEQFF | TGTGCCCTAGGAGTAGCGGGAGTGAATGAGCAGTTCTTC
TRBJ2-3 | once | TRBD2 | TRBV5-8 | 17 | CASSFLGVAGSTDTQYF | TGTGCCAGCAGCTTCCTAGGGGTAGCGGGGAGCACAGATACGCAGTATTTT
TRBJ2-7 | - | TRBD2 | TRBV28 | 15 | CASSSLAGGSNEQYF | TGTGCCAGCAGTTCGCTAGCGGGAGGGTCCAACGAGCAGTACTTC
TRBJ2-5 | - | - | TRBV5-5 | 14 | CASSLGLGGETQYF | TGTGCCAGCAGCTTGGGGCTGGGAGGTGAGACCCAGTACTTC
TRBJ2-6 | - | - | TRBV28 | 15 | CASSRRGSGANVLTF | TGTGCCAGTAGTAGAAGGGGCTCTGGGGCCAACGTCCTGACTTTC
TRBJ2-1 | - | - | TRBV11-3 | 16 | CASSLLPGSSYNEQFF | TGTGCCAGCAGCTTACTCCCTGGGAGCTCCTACAATGAGCAGTTCTTC
TRBJ2-1 | - | - | TRBV10-3 | 14 | CAISVDGSYNEQFF | TGTGCCATCAGTGTGGACGGATCCTACAATGAGCAGTTCTTC
TRBJ2-5 | - | TRBD2 | TRBV5-1 | 15 | CASTTSGSGGETQYF | TGCGCCAGCACCACTAGCGGGAGTGGTGGAGAGACCCAGTACTTC
TRBJ2-3 | - | TRBD2 | TRBV5-1 | 17 | CASRTSTSGSSRYTQYF | TGCGCCAGCAGGACCTCTACTAGCGGGAGTAGCCGTTATACGCAGTATTTT
TRBJ2-5 | - | - | TRBV2 | 15 | CASREFSRSQETQYF | TGTGCCAGCAGAGAATTCAGTCGCAGCCAAGAGACCCAGTACTTC
TRBJ1-4 | - | - | TRBV4-3 | 17 | CASSQASQAILGEKLFF | TGCGCCAGCAGCCAAGCTTCCCAGGCCATCCTCGGTGAAAAACTGTTTTTT
TRBJ2-7 | - | - | TRBV7-1 | 12 | CASSPGGVSGYF | TGTGCCAGCAGCCCCGGGGGAGTCTCGGGGTACTTC
TRBJ2-3 | - | - | TRBV25-1 | 16 | CASSDSRLGYTDTQYF | TGTGCCAGCAGTGATAGCAGGCTGGGCTACACAGATACGCAGTATTTT
TRBJ2-5 | once | TRBD1 | TRBV9 | 14 | CASSVTGIQETQYF | TGTGCCAGCAGCGTGACAGGGATCCAAGAGACCCAGTACTTC
TRBJ2-1 | - | TRBD2 | TRBV5-1 | 15 | CASSLGAGGGFEQFF | TGCGCCAGCAGCTTGGGGGCGGGAGGAGGTTTTGAGCAGTTCTTC